These T cell receptor beta chains were read from a single sample in a study of T-cell memory formation after mild COVID-19. TCRdb re-called the 5' RACE reads through MiXCR, storing one row per CDR3 protein. The sample holds fewer than 400,000 distinct CDR3 sequences, over 10% seen once. The material sequenced was PBMCs or a T cell subset sorted from them (not recorded which). These receptors were obtained from a man aged 18 to 29 who had mild COVID-19 (a few samples of this study predate the infection). Cell type and time point are not known. The CDR3 runs from the conserved cysteine through the conserved F or W. A D gene is named only where the DNA matches it firmly. Some rows have no size entry. The others give once, few or many, or a class for an expanded clone.

clone_size d_call j_call v_call cdr3_aa cdr3_nt
. . TRBJ1-6 TRBV4-3 CASSQDAGGGWYNSPLHF TGCGCCAGCAGCCAAGATGCTGGAGGGGGTTGGTATAATTCACCCCTCCACTTT
few . TRBJ2-1 TRBV28 CASNNPADPAEQFF TGTGCCAGCAATAACCCGGCGGACCCAGCGGAGCAGTTCTTC
few TRBD1 TRBJ2-1 TRBV12-3/TRBV12-4 CASSLKTGAGYEQFF TGTGCCAGCAGTCTCAAGACAGGGGCGGGCTATGAGCAGTTCTTC
few . TRBJ2-2 TRBV7-2 CASSSSGTSFTGELFF TGTGCCAGCAGCTCCTCCGGGACAAGTTTCACCGGGGAGCTGTTTTTT
. . TRBJ1-2 TRBV5-1 CASSHVPVSEYGYTF TGCGCCAGCAGCCACGTTCCAGTCTCGGAATATGGCTACACCTTC
. . TRBJ2-3 TRBV29-1 CSVEDLSGTPDSTDTQYF TGCAGCGTTGAAGATCTAAGCGGGACACCGGACAGCACAGATACGCAGTATTTT
few . TRBJ1-5 TRBV6-6 CASSYSGVPYSNQPQHF TGTGCCAGCAGTTACTCGGGGGTACCGTATAGCAATCAGCCCCAGCATTTT
. TRBD2 TRBJ2-1 TRBV6-2/TRBV6-3 CAGSGGAVSEQFF TGTGCCGGAAGCGGGGGGGCCGTAAGTGAGCAGTTCTTC
few . TRBJ1-2 TRBV24-1 CATSDETDYGYTF TGTGCCACCAGTGACGAGACGGACTATGGCTACACCTTC
. TRBD1 TRBJ2-3 TRBV7-9 CASSLGTDRGWTDTQYF TGTGCCAGCAGCTTAGGGACGGACAGGGGATGGACAGATACGCAGTATTTT
. . TRBJ1-1 TRBV18 CASSHRSGQGGTEAFF TGTGCCAGCTCACACCGAAGCGGGCAGGGTGGCACTGAAGCTTTCTTT
few TRBD1 TRBJ1-6 TRBV7-9 CASSLAWDRGSPLHF TGTGCCAGCAGCTTAGCATGGGACAGGGGATCACCCCTCCACTTT
. . TRBJ1-3 TRBV7-2 CASSEGRITGNTIYF TGTGCCAGCAGCGAGGGCCGTATCACCGGTAACACCATATATTTT
. . TRBJ2-1 TRBV10-1 CASSESGAGNEQFF TGCGCCAGCAGTGAGTCGGGGGCGGGGAATGAGCAGTTCTTC
few TRBD1 TRBJ1-5 TRBV12-3/TRBV12-4 CASTPQGGTDQPQHF TGTGCCAGCACCCCCCAGGGGGGAACGGATCAGCCCCAGCATTTT
. . TRBJ2-5 TRBV7-2 CASSRGQVETQYF TGTGCCAGCAGCCGCGGACAAGTCGAGACCCAGTACTTC
. . TRBJ1-5 TRBV12-3/TRBV12-4 CASGRGGSNQPQHF TGTGCCAGCGGACGGGGGGGGAGCAATCAGCCCCAGCATTTT
many TRBD1 TRBJ1-4 TRBV11-2 CASSLGGPPGQGEKLFF TGTGCCAGCAGCTTAGGGGGACCTCCGGGACAGGGAGAAAAACTGTTTTTT
. TRBD2 TRBJ2-2 TRBV19 CASITSGGHTGELFF TGTGCCAGTATCACTAGCGGGGGACACACCGGGGAGCTGTTTTTT
. . TRBJ1-6 TRBV5-5 CASSARGPLNSPLHF TGTGCCAGCAGCGCCAGAGGGCCCCTTAATTCACCCCTCCACTTT
few . TRBJ2-2 TRBV5-1 CASSSNRPNTGELFF TGCGCCAGCAGCTCCAACAGACCGAACACCGGGGAGCTGTTTTTT
. . TRBJ2-7 TRBV12-3/TRBV12-4 CASSLTEFYEQYF TGTGCCAGCAGTTTAACAGAGTTCTACGAGCAGTACTTC
. . TRBJ2-5 TRBV7-9 CASSPVGLYQETQYF TGTGCCAGCAGCCCAGTTGGGCTATACCAAGAGACCCAGTACTTC
few . TRBJ1-1 TRBV5-1 CASSLGDATEAFF TGCGCCAGCAGCTTGGGGGACGCCACTGAAGCTTTCTTT
. . TRBJ1-2 TRBV5-6 CASSLTGKHGYTF TGTGCCAGCAGCTTAACAGGGAAACATGGCTACACCTTC
once . TRBJ2-2 TRBV4-3 CASSQERNTNTGELFF TGCGCCAGCAGCCAAGAAAGGAACACGAACACCGGGGAGCTGTTTTTT
many . TRBJ1-1 TRBV6-2/TRBV6-3 CASSLDLSTEAFF TGTGCCAGCAGCCTCGACTTGAGCACTGAAGCTTTCTTT